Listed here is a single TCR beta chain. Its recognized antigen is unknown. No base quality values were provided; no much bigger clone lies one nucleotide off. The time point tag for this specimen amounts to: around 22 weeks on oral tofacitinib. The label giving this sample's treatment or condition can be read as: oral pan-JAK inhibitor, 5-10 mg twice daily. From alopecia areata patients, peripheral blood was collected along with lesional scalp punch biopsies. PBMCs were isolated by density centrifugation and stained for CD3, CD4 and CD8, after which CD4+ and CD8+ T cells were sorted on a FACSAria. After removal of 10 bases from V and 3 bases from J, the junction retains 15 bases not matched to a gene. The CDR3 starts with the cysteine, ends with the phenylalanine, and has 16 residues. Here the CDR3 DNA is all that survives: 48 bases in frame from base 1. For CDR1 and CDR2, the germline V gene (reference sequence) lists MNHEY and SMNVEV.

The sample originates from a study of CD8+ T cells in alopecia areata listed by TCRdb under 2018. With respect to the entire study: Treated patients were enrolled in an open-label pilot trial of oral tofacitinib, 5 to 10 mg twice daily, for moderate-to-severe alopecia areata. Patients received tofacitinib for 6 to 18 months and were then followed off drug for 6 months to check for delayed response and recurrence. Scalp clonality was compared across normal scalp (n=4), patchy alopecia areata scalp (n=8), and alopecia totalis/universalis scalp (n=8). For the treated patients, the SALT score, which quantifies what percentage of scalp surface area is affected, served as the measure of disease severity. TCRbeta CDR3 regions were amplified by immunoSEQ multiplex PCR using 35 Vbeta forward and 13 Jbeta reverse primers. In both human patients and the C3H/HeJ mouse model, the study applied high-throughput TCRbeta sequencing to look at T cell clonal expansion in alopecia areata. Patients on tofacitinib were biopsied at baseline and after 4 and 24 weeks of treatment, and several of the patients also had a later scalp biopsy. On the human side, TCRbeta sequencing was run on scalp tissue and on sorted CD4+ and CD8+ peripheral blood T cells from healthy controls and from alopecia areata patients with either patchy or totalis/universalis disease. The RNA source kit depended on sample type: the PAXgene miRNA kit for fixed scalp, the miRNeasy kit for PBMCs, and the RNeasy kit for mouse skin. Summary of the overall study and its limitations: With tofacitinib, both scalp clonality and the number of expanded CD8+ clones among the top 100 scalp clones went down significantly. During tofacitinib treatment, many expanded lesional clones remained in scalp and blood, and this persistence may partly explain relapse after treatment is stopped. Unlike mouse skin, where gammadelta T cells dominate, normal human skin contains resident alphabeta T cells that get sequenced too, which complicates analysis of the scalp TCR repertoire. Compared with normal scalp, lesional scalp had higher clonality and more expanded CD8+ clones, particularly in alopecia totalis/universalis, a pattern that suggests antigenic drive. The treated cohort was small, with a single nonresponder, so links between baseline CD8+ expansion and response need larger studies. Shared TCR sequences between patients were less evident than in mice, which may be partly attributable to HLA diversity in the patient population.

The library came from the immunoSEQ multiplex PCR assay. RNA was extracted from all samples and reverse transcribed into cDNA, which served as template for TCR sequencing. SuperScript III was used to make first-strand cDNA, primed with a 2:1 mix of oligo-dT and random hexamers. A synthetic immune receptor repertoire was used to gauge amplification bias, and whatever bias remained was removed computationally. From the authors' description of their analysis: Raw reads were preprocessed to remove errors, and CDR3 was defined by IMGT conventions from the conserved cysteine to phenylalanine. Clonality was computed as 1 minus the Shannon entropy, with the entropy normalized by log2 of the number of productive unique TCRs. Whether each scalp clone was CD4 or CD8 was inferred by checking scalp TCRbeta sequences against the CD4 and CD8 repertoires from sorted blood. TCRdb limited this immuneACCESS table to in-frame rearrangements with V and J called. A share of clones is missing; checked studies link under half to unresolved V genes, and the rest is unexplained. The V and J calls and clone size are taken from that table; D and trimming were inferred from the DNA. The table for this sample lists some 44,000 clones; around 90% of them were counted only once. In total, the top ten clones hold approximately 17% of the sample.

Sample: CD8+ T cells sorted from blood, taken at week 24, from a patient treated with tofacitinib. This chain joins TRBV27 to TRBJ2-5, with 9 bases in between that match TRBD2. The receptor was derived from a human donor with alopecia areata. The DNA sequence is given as TGTGCCACCAAAATACTAGCGGGCTACGACGAAGAGACCCAGTACTTC. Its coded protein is CATKILAGYDEETQYF.